A selection of T cell receptor beta chains follows, all from one sample in a study of blood T cells in healthy people across ages. A single record per CDR3 protein comes from TCRdb applying MiXCR to the 5' RACE reads. The sample consists of 1.5 million or so distinct CDR3 sequences, approximately 42% of them appearing once. Sequenced: blood. All receptors derive from a woman aged 18-35 years in good health. Each CDR3 is given with its conserved first and last residue.

v_gene: TRBV10-3
len: 14
CDR3aa: CAIGQGGFDYGYTF

v_gene: TRBV20-1
len: 13
CDR3aa: CSASGKGTDIQYF

v_gene: TRBV20-1
len: 15
CDR3aa: CSARGALGGGTEAFF

v_gene: TRBV20-1
len: 16
CDR3aa: CSARDVGAASSTEAFF

v_gene: TRBV6-6
len: 13
CDR3aa: CASSRRVEETQYF

v_gene: TRBV9
len: 13
CDR3aa: CASSVPPGNEQFF

v_gene: TRBV6-1
len: 12
CDR3aa: CASTEGPYGYTF

v_gene: TRBV20-1
len: 13
CDR3aa: CSAREGRNTEAFF

v_gene: TRBV6-2/TRBV6-3
len: 16
CDR3aa: CASSYKSGHSNQPQHF

v_gene: TRBV12-3/TRBV12-4
len: 18
CDR3aa: CASSSGTSGGLNTDTQYF

v_gene: TRBV5-1
len: 14
CDR3aa: CASNSGRAYNEQYF

v_gene: TRBV10-2
len: 14
CDR3aa: CASSPGQGMYEQFF

v_gene: TRBV29-1
len: 13
CDR3aa: CSVAGQMTYEQYF

v_gene: TRBV3-1
len: 15
CDR3aa: CASSHDYGPNQPQHF

v_gene: TRBV20-1
len: 14
CDR3aa: CSAGDPQFNYGYTF

v_gene: TRBV7-8
len: 16
CDR3aa: CASSFLAGGVTDTQYF

v_gene: TRBV4-1
len: 18
CDR3aa: CASSQGPQGAREGGTQYF

v_gene: TRBV20-1
len: 15
CDR3aa: CSASPHRTGNQPQHF

v_gene: TRBV7-2
len: 13
CDR3aa: CASSLGYNYEQYF

v_gene: TRBV3-1
len: 16
CDR3aa: CASSQDSDGLTNEQFF

v_gene: TRBV29-1
len: 12
CDR3aa: CSVVGYADTQYF

v_gene: TRBV12-3/TRBV12-4
len: 16
CDR3aa: CASRTGRFQTNEKLFF

v_gene: TRBV7-3
len: 15
CDR3aa: CASSLTLGSLDTQYF

v_gene: TRBV27
len: 20
CDR3aa: CASSLSTSRDRRQLNTEAFF

v_gene: TRBV27
len: 15
CDR3aa: CASSLFGTKGGEQFF

v_gene: TRBV20-1
len: 11
CDR3aa: CSLKIGDGAFF

v_gene: TRBV4-3
len: 18
CDR3aa: CASSQDRVTVTNTGELFF

v_gene: TRBV9
len: 17
CDR3aa: CASSVEAGGLYNSPLHF

v_gene: TRBV29-1
len: 15
CDR3aa: CSVGPRASVTYEQYF

v_gene: TRBV29-1
len: 16
CDR3aa: CSVAGRPTSTNEKLFF

v_gene: TRBV25-1
len: 14
CDR3aa: CASSEVGDNYGYTF

v_gene: TRBV2
len: 14
CDR3aa: CASGTTGRAEKLFF

v_gene: TRBV18
len: 15
CDR3aa: CASSPRLGGTDTQYF

v_gene: TRBV29-1
len: 12
CDR3aa: CSGGRAGDTQYF

v_gene: TRBV20-1
len: 14
CDR3aa: CSALEAGSYNEQFF

v_gene: TRBV6-5
len: 16
CDR3aa: CATGAGGGWSQDTQYF

v_gene: TRBV6-5
len: 13
CDR3aa: CASFGTNAYEQYF

v_gene: TRBV6-6
len: 13
CDR3aa: CASRSMDRDEQYF

v_gene: TRBV10-3
len: 19
CDR3aa: CAINGDPGTSGSNYNEQFF

v_gene: TRBV6-9
len: 14
CDR3aa: CASNPRAGHNEQFF

v_gene: TRBV3-1
len: 16
CDR3aa: CASSQDQGKSYNEQYF

v_gene: TRBV12-3/TRBV12-4
len: 15
CDR3aa: CASSSRTGDLYEQYF

v_gene: TRBV10-3
len: 16
CDR3aa: CAISGGLAGGEDTQYF

v_gene: TRBV5-5
len: 13
CDR3aa: CASSGVRGIEAFF

v_gene: TRBV20-1
len: 11
CDR3aa: CSASPWGELFF

v_gene: TRBV4-3
len: 13
CDR3aa: CASSLTGDGEQFF

v_gene: TRBV7-2
len: 14
CDR3aa: CASSKLNRDNGYTF

v_gene: TRBV7-6
len: 13
CDR3aa: CASSLLSPDTQYF

v_gene: TRBV7-9
len: 13
CDR3aa: CASSSAQGYGYTF

v_gene: TRBV5-8
len: 13
CDR3aa: CASSLISGGEQYF

v_gene: TRBV5-1
len: 12
CDR3aa: CASSFPHETQYF